This T cell receptor (beta chain) stems from a study of shared clonotypes between healthy human individuals. Broader study findings: Though the depth was large, rarefaction showed that sorted-subset sequencing was incomplete.

The authors ran the assay at deep level. The protocol was immunoSEQ multiplex PCR, while the TCRdb copy is restricted to in-frame clones and leaves out a portion. The data contain 800,000 or so clones, approximately 97% of them seen just once; the ten biggest clones take up less than 0.3%. About this clone itself: Its matching antigen is unknown.

Positive CCR7 selection of CD45RO-negative cells yielded the naive CD8 cells, and terminally differentiated effector memory CD45RA+ cells were excluded. With 2 bases removed from V and 1 base from J, the gap between germline ends came to 6 bases. The CDR3 is 12 residues long. Per the germline V gene, CDR1 is SQVTM and CDR2 is ANQGSEA. The sequencing sample was made of naive CD8+ T cells sorted from blood. The sequence was obtained from a man aged 25-45 years in good health. The chain has TRBV29-1 and TRBJ2-7; D gene unclear. The CDR3 here is CSVELSSYEQYF. The CDR3 DNA sequence: TGCAGCGTTGAATTGTCTTCCTACGAGCAGTACTTC.